This T cell receptor (beta chain) was retrieved from a study of early T cells in non-severe SARS-CoV-2 infection. Attachment of unique molecular identifiers was made to individual cDNA molecules. TCRdb itself ran the 5' RACE reads through MiXCR, one entry per CDR3 protein. The table lists under 70,000 distinct CDR3 sequences, 4.5% to 7.5% of them singletons. Germline CDR1 reads SGDLS; CDR2 reads YYNGEE. There are 15 residues in the CDR3. After removal of 4 bases from V and 4 bases from J, the junction contained 6 bases not matched to a gene. This clonotype was picked up many times. The chain combines TRBV9 with TRBJ1-2; TRBD1 matches at 11 bases. This specimen consisted of whole blood, obtained at baseline. This TCR was recovered from an adult who was a healthcare worker with PCR-confirmed SARS-CoV-2 infection or an uninfected control (not recorded which). CDR3 in DNA: TGTGCCAGCAGCCCCCGGACAGGGGGCGGCTATGGCTACACCTTC. This translates into CASSPRTGGGYGYTF.